This T cell receptor (beta chain) was profiled in a study of cytomegalovirus exposure and HLA in healthy donors. It was with 60 Vbeta and 13 Jbeta primers that the PCR ran. Data came from immunoSEQ multiplex PCR; TCRdb stores just in-frame clones and leaves some out. Recorded for this sample: tens of thousands of clones. The germline V gene has CDR1 MDHEN and CDR2 SYDVKM. Trimming cost V 8 bases and J 2 bases; bases outside gene matches: 6. The CDR3 spans 14 residues. Sequencing was performed on PBMCs. The sequence was collected from a man aged 45-65 years in good health and CMV-seronegative. V and J are TRBV28 and TRBJ2-7; 10 bases map to TRBD1. CDR3 residues: CASDDRGQAYEQYF. In DNA form, the CDR3 reads TGTGCCAGCGATGACAGGGGGCAGGCCTACGAGCAGTACTTC.